This T cell receptor beta chain is from a study of lung T cells in sarcoidosis with Löfgren's syndrome. On the study more broadly: Löfgren's syndrome patients were the main repertoire analysis focus.

Study observations and caveats: Multiple Löfgren's syndrome patients reportedly shared TRAV12-1 and TRBV2 CDR3 motifs, suggesting public CD4+ TCRs.

The V gene's germline CDR1 is MNHEY and CDR2 SMNVEV (reference sequence). The CDR3 is 16 amino acids. TCRdb re-analysed the reads in MiXCR, keeping a single row per CDR3 protein. The table shows around 60,000 distinct CDR3 sequences, with approximately 22% occurring only once. This clonotype was found a few times. Its target is not known. At one end, the junction sequence differs from germline, possibly due to a read error. This clonotype was obtained from a human donor with sarcoidosis (Löfgren's syndrome or another form), or a control subject (not recorded which). The chain couples TRBV27 to TRBJ1-1; the match to TRBD1 covers 9 bases. The sequencing sample was made of CD4+ T cells from PBMCs. CDR3 protein: CASSLGGTGRNTEALF. The CDR3 coding sequence is TGTGCCAGCAGTTTGGGGGGGACAGGGAGGAACACTGAAGCTCTCTTT.